The clone carrying this TCR beta chain was detected many times. In building TCR beta libraries, iRepertoire HTBI primers were used together with Arm-PCR of CDR3 regions. TCRdb called the multiplex PCR reads again in MiXCR, with one record for every CDR3 protein. The sample lists about 430,000 distinct CDR3 sequences, 15% occurring once. This CDR3 spans 14 amino acids. Germline V gene lookup returns CDR1 DFQATT and CDR2 SNEGSKA (reference sequence). With 1 base removed from V and 3 bases from J, the gap between germline ends came to 13 bases. These data belong to a study of regulatory T cells in long-lasting Graves disease. Noted time point: newly diagnosed GD, antithyroid drugs for less than 3 months. Following extraction of RNA from PBMCs, that RNA was used to make the TCR library. EDTA tubes received around 9 milliliters of drawn peripheral blood. This same sample was also part of a study on T cells in Graves' hyperthyroidism and ophthalmopathy. That paper notes: Exclusion of a patient resulted from uncontrolled infection, other autoimmune disease, pregnancy or lactation. For the diagnoses, clinical symptoms, serum thyroxine and TRAb, thyroid ultrasound and orbital computed tomography were used.

The sequence was obtained from a middle-aged woman with Graves disease. Material: peripheral blood mononuclear cells (PBMCs), obtained at new diagnosis, from a patient treated with antithyroid drugs. The chain employs TRBV20-1 and TRBJ2-7, with a tentative D call TRBD2 (7 bases). The CDR3 region is CSARGEGHHYEQYF. The CDR3, as DNA: TGCAGTGCTAGAGGGGAGGGACATCACTACGAGCAGTACTTC.